This note documents a single TCR beta chain sequence. Antigen unknown. This entry is derived from a study of T-cell memory formation after mild COVID-19. The CDR3 has 20 residues. Trimming stripped 2 bases from V and 2 bases from J, with 25 bases between. Germline V gene data show CDR1 as SGHVS and CDR2 as FNYEAQ. TCRalpha and TCRbeta libraries used 5'RACE with constant-segment primers and UMIs. TCRdb called the 5' RACE reads again in MiXCR, with one record for every CDR3 protein. The repertoire includes roughly 130,000 distinct CDR3 sequences, 16% of them detected once, and approximately 15% sits in the top ten. Study results and caveats: Some clones that responded were present in memory (sampled pre-infection), which suggests cross-reactive memory joined. What remained unconfirmed was the SARS-CoV-2 specificity of second-wave clones peaking on day 37. Largely, contracting CD4+ clones fell within CM and EM, and contracting CD8+ clones within EMRA.

This clonotype originated in an adult woman who had mild COVID-19 (a few samples of this study predate the infection). Cell type and time point are not known. The chain joins TRBV7-6 to TRBJ1-5, with D uncertain. The sample taken for sequencing was PBMCs or a T cell subset sorted from them (not recorded which). This CDR3 reads CASSLSPPGSGWSGNQPQHF. As DNA, the CDR3 is TGTGCCAGCAGCTTATCCCCGCCGGGCTCGGGCTGGAGTGGCAATCAGCCCCAGCATTTT. Full variable domain (remainder filled in from reference TRBV7-6 and TRBJ1-5): GAGVSQSPRYKVTKRGQDVALRCDPISGHVSLYWYRQALGQGPEFLTYFNYEAQQDKSGLPNDRFSAERPEGSISTLTIQRTEQRDSAMYRCASSLSPPGSGWSGNQPQHFGDGTRLSIL.